This T cell receptor (beta chain) was sequenced in a study of OX40 agonist ivuxolimab in advanced cancers. Whole-study context: A history of anti-PD-1, anti-PD-L1 or anti-CTLA-4 therapy was acceptable, and 30% to 45% had some.

Clones were sequenced by immunoSEQ multiplex PCR, and TCRdb holds only the in-frame ones, with some missing. The repertoire holds roughly 70,000 clones, with approximately 81% as singletons. General observations from the study: The study observed clonal expansion of CD4+ and CD8+ blood T cells by week 6 at 0.1 to 3.0 mg/kg. CD8+ T cells averaged more expanded clones than CD4+.

Trimming left V 8 bases short and J 8 bases short, with 5 bases between. The CDR3 runs 9 residues. Germline V gene data show CDR1 as SEHNR and CDR2 as FQNEAQ (reference sequence). With regard to this clone: Its cognate antigen is unknown.

This clonotype was sampled from an adult with an advanced solid tumor such as melanoma, head and neck, liver or kidney cancer. The starting material was CD4+ or CD8+ T cells sorted from blood, obtained in a trial of the OX40 agonist ivuxolimab. The V and J genes are TRBV7-9 and TRBJ2-3, with D perhaps being TRBD1 or TRBD2 (5 bases each). CDR3 protein: CASGGTQYF. CDR3 sequence (DNA): TGTGCCAGCGGGGGTACGCAGTATTTT.